The 28 T cell receptor beta chains listed next were all sequenced from one sample in a study of blood T cell repertoires in COVID-19. Generated by immunoSEQ multiplex PCR, the TCRdb table keeps only in-frame clones and is missing some. This table has approximately 240,000 clones, roughly 80% appearing once. Sequenced input: peripheral blood. These receptors came from a woman between 35 and 50 years old with active or convalescent COVID-19.

This chain links TRBV28 with TRBJ2-2; maybe TRBD2 (6 bases). The germline V gene has CDR1 MDHEN and CDR2 SYDVKM. V lost 9 bases to trimming and J lost 3 bases, with 11 bases between them. The CDR3 has 13 residues. The CDR3 spells CASSRGDTGELFF. CDR3 nucleotide sequence: TGTGCCAGTTCGCGCGGGGACACCGGGGAGCTGTTTTTT. Full variable domain (remainder filled in from reference TRBV28 and TRBJ2-2): DVKVTQSSRYLVKRTGEKVFLECVQDMDHENMFWYRQDPGLGLRLIYFSYDVKMKEKGDIPEGYSVSREKKERFSLILESASTNQTSMYLCASSRGDTGELFFGEGSRLTVL.

This clone was seen once. The chain has TRBV7-8 and TRBJ1-1; no firm D call. Trimming took off 10 bases at V and 0 bases at J, with 12 bases between the two ends. CDR1 SGHVS and CDR2 FQNEAQ come from the germline V gene. The CDR3 has 13 amino acids. The chain's CDR3 is CATHRSMNTEAFF. The CDR3 coding sequence is TGTGCCACCCACAGATCCATGAACACTGAAGCTTTCTTT.

The chain couples TRBV28 to TRBJ1-5, with 9 nucleotides matching TRBD1. CDR1 and CDR2 (germline): MDHEN, SYDVKM. Unmatched junction bases numbered 6, after V lost 7 bases and J lost 8 bases. This CDR3 is built from 13 residues. This CDR3 reads CASNFDRGEPQHF. CDR3 nucleotide sequence: TGTGCCAGCAACTTTGACAGGGGGGAGCCCCAGCATTTT.

The chain carries TRBV7-2 and TRBJ2-7; 7 bases match TRBD2. V dropped 1 base and J dropped 6; count of bases not matched to a gene: 3. Germline V gene lookup returns CDR1 SGHTA and CDR2 FQGNSA. CDR3 length: 13 residues. CDR3 residues: CASSLVGGGEQYF. The DNA for the CDR3 is TGTGCCAGCAGCTTAGTCGGCGGGGGCGAGCAGTACTTC.

This sequence joins TRBV6-5 and TRBJ2-3; 7 bases map to TRBD1. The CDR3 has 14 amino acids. The junction had 7 bases not matched to a gene; V was cut back by 6 bases and J by 4 bases. The germline gives CDR1 MNHEY, CDR2 SVGAGI. The chain's CDR3 is CASSPYRGADTQYF. The CDR3, as DNA: TGTGCCAGCAGCCCATACAGGGGCGCAGATACGCAGTATTTT.

The V gene is TRBV10-1, the J gene TRBJ2-1, with a possible D match to TRBD2 (7 bases). The CDR3 has 15 residues. Germline assignment: CDR1 WNHNN and CDR2 SYGVQD (reference sequence). V lost 1 base and J 6 bases, leaving 13 bases between the germline ends. The chain's CDR3 is CASSEWRGHFNEQFF. The CDR3 nucleotides read TGCGCCAGCAGTGAGTGGCGGGGGCACTTCAATGAGCAGTTCTTC.

The chain carries TRBV2 and TRBJ2-1; 12 nucleotides agree with TRBD2. Germline assignment: CDR1 SNHLY and CDR2 FYNNEI. The V gene end was trimmed by 7 bases and the J gene end by 9 bases; junction bases not matched to a gene: 10. This CDR3 spans 15 amino acids. The CDR3 reads CASMTTSGGVGEQFF. The CDR3 nucleotides are TGTGCCAGCATGACGACTAGCGGGGGAGTCGGTGAGCAGTTCTTC.

The chain combines TRBV9 with TRBJ2-7; a possible D gene is TRBD2 (6 bases). Trimming stripped 0 bases from V and 7 bases from J, with 17 bases between. The CDR3 spans 15 residues. From germline, CDR1 is SGDLS and CDR2 YYNGEE. The chain's CDR3 is CASSVGGLRGDEQYF. The CDR3 DNA reads as TGTGCCAGCAGCGTAGGGGGACTCCGGGGAGATGAGCAGTACTTC.

This chain links TRBV19 with TRBJ1-1; TRBD1 matches 9 bases. From germline, CDR1 is LNHDA and CDR2 SQIVND (reference sequence). The ends lost 7 bases at V and 1 base at J; junction bases unmatched: 4. The CDR3 runs to 14 residues. CDR3 sequence: CASTKDRGNTEAFF. The CDR3 DNA reads TGTGCCAGTACCAAGGACAGGGGGAACACTGAAGCTTTCTTT.

The CDR3 region is CASNPGSYEQYF. In nucleotides, the CDR3 is TGTGCCAGCAACCCGGGCTCCTACGAGCAGTACTTC. V is TRBV7-9 and J is TRBJ2-7; D not resolved. Germline lookup yields CDR1 SEHNR and CDR2 FQNEAQ (reference sequence). The V gene lost 7 bases and the J gene lost 0 bases, with 7 bases spanning the gap. The CDR3 sequence is 12 residues long.

Regarding this clone: Distinct nucleotide sequences in the sample also encode this CDR3. The CDR3 loop is CATSRGQRHEKLFF. Written as DNA, the CDR3 is TGTGCCACCAGCAGGGGGCAGAGGCATGAAAAACTGTTTTTT. The chain couples TRBV15 to TRBJ1-4, with a weak D call TRBD1 (5 bases). With 3 bases removed from V and 6 bases from J, the gap between germline ends came to 11 bases. Per germline, CDR1 LNHNV and CDR2 YYDKDF (reference sequence). CDR3 size: 14 residues. Based on the CDR3 plus reference TRBV15 and TRBJ1-4, the full variable domain is DAMVIQNPRYQVTQFGKPVTLSCSQTLNHNVMYWYQQKSSQAPKLLFHYYDKDFNNEADTPDNFQSRRPNTSFCFLDIRSPGLGDTAMYLCATSRGQRHEKLFFGSGTQLSVL.

V usage is TRBV7-2 and J usage is TRBJ1-1; 7 bases are a match to TRBD1. Germline CDR1 and CDR2: SGHTA and FQGNSA. After removal of 1 base from V and 6 bases from J, the junction contained 5 bases not matched to a gene. CDR3 size: 14 residues. The CDR3 reads CASSLVRQGAEAFF. The CDR3 DNA is TGTGCCAGCAGCTTAGTCCGGCAGGGGGCTGAAGCTTTCTTT.

This sequence joins TRBV28 and TRBJ2-1; the match to TRBD2 covers 8 bases. V gave up 2 bases and J gave up 10 bases; unmatched junction bases: 13. The CDR3 totals 16 residues. Germline CDR1 and CDR2: MDHEN and SYDVKM. CDR3 residues: CASSLPFAGAGGEQFF. The DNA of the CDR3 is TGTGCCAGCAGTTTACCCTTCGCGGGGGCGGGGGGCGAGCAGTTCTTC.

This chain connects TRBV11-1 to TRBJ2-1; D remains unclear. The CDR3 loop spans 13 amino acids. From germline, CDR1 is SGHAT and CDR2 FQDESV (reference sequence). V shed 5 bases and J shed 7 bases, with 12 bases lying between them. CDR3 DNA: TGTGCCAGCAGCCTCCTGCAGAAGAATGAGCAGTTCTTC. This encodes CASSLLQKNEQFF.

The CDR3, as DNA: TGTGCCAGCAGTACCTATCCCTATGGCTACACCTTC. It is translated as CASSTYPYGYTF. The chain carries TRBV28 and TRBJ1-2, with unresolved D. With 5 bases removed from V and 4 bases from J, the gap between germline ends came to 8 bases. The CDR3 runs 12 residues. Per germline, CDR1 MDHEN and CDR2 SYDVKM.

The chain has TRBV10-3 and TRBJ2-1; 7 bases line up with TRBD2. This CDR3 spans 15 amino acids. Per the germline V gene, CDR1 is ENHRY and CDR2 is SYGVKD. V lost 0 bases to trimming and J lost 4 bases; unmatched junction nucleotides: 3. This CDR3 reads CAISESGGDYNEQFF. As DNA, the CDR3 is TGTGCCATCAGTGAGTCGGGGGGGGATTACAATGAGCAGTTCTTC.

The chain is built from TRBV11-3 and TRBJ1-5; 8 positions match TRBD1. This CDR3 region has 15 residues. The V segment lost 1 base and the J segment 7 bases; nucleotides outside the gene matches: 6. Germline V CDR1 and CDR2: SGHNT, YENEEA. The CDR3 region is CASSLGTGTGQPQHF. The CDR3 DNA is TGTGCCAGCAGCTTAGGGACAGGGACGGGACAGCCCCAGCATTTT.

This clone has only a few counts. The chain links TRBV18 to TRBJ1-2; possibly TRBD1 for D (5 bases). Trimming took 2 bases from V and 6 from J, leaving 13 bases between them. This CDR3 comprises 14 residues. Germline CDR1 KGHSH, CDR2 LQKENI. The CDR3 DNA reads as TGTGCCAGCTCACCAAACTCGGGGGACGATGGCTACACCTTC. Translating gives CASSPNSGDDGYTF.

This clone was picked up one time. J is TRBJ1-3 and V is TRBV4-1; 8 bases map to TRBD1. CDR1 is MGHRA and CDR2 is YSYEKL in the germline V gene. After removal of 0 bases from V and 7 bases from J, the junction contained 5 bases not matched to a gene. This CDR3 has 15 residues. CDR3 amino acids: CASSQEPGGANTIYF. For the CDR3, the DNA is TGCGCCAGCAGCCAAGAACCAGGGGGCGCGAACACCATATATTTT.

The gene calls are TRBV19 and TRBJ1-1; TRBD1 might be the D (5 bases). This CDR3 comprises 15 residues. Between the trimmed V and J ends, which lost 6 bases and 7 bases, there was a span of 21 bases. Per the germline V gene, CDR1 is LNHDA and CDR2 is SQIVND (reference sequence). CDR3 coding DNA: TGTGCCAGTAGGAATCAGCAGGGTACGCGGAGTGAAGCTTTCTTT. Translated: CASRNQQGTRSEAFF.

V is TRBV11-2 and J is TRBJ2-3; no clear D. The V end lost 5 bases, the J end lost 0 bases, and 15 bases lay between the germline ends. Germline assignment: CDR1 SGHAT and CDR2 FQNNGV. This CDR3 region has 16 residues. CDR3 DNA sequence: TGTGCCAGCAGCGATCGAACACCTTATAGCACAGATACGCAGTATTTT. It specifies CASSDRTPYSTDTQYF. Combining the CDR3 with reference TRBV11-2 and TRBJ2-3 gives the whole variable domain EAGVAQSPRYKIIEKRQSVAFWCNPISGHATLYWYQQILGQGPKLLIQFQNNGVVDDSQLPKDRFSAERLKGVDSTLKIQPAKLEDSAVYLCASSDRTPYSTDTQYFGPGTRLTVL.

The gene calls are TRBV4-1 and TRBJ1-2; D gene ambiguous. The germline V gene encodes CDR1 MGHRA and CDR2 YSYEKL. The CDR3 consists of 15 residues. V lost 4 bases and J 2 bases, leaving 14 bases between the germline ends. The CDR3, as DNA: TGCGCCAGCAGCCTTCCAAAACCGGGAAACTATGGCTACACCTTC. Translating it yields CASSLPKPGNYGYTF.

The chain couples TRBV18 to TRBJ1-5; possibly TRBD1 for D (5 bases). CDR1 and CDR2 from the germline V gene are KGHSH and LQKENI. Trimming cost V 2 bases and J 3 bases, with 8 bases left between them. CDR3 length: 14 residues. The CDR3 sequence is CASSPVDINQPQHF. CDR3 DNA: TGTGCCAGCTCACCAGTGGACATCAATCAGCCCCAGCATTTT. The variable domain in full, completed from reference TRBV18 and TRBJ1-5, reads NAGVMQNPRHLVRRRGQEARLRCSPMKGHSHVYWYRQLPEEGLKFMVYLQKENIIDESGMPKERFSAEFPKEGPSILRIQQVVRGDSAAYFCASSPVDINQPQHFGDGTRLSIL.

This clone was counted a single time. The chain combines TRBV10-3 with TRBJ2-2, with a weak D call TRBD1 (6 bases). Germline CDR1 reads ENHRY; CDR2 reads SYGVKD. Trimming cost V 10 bases and J 3 bases, with 18 bases left between them. This CDR3 has 15 residues. CDR3 amino acids: CATTGQQRDTGELFF. As DNA, the CDR3 is TGTGCCACGACGGGACAACAACGCGACACCGGGGAGCTGTTTTTT.

The chain combines TRBV19 with TRBJ1-1; D unclear. Germline V CDR1 and CDR2: LNHDA, SQIVND (reference sequence). CDR3 size: 15 residues. With 0 bases removed from V and 8 bases from J, the gap between germline ends came to 16 bases. The CDR3: CASSIEQRRRIEAFF. CDR3 DNA sequence: TGTGCCAGTAGTATAGAGCAACGTCGGAGGATAGAAGCTTTCTTT.

The chain joins TRBV28 to TRBJ2-2; 9 nucleotides line up with TRBD2. The CDR3 covers 13 residues. Germline lookup yields CDR1 MDHEN and CDR2 SYDVKM. The V gene end was trimmed by 7 bases and the J gene end by 11 bases; junction bases not matched to a gene: 8. The CDR3 nucleotides are TGTGCCAGCACTTTCCAGCGGGGGGAAGAGCTGTTTTTT. Residues: CASTFQRGEELFF.

V is TRBV18 and J is TRBJ1-1; 9 nucleotides agree with TRBD1. In germline, CDR1 is KGHSH, CDR2 LQKENI. CDR3 length: 13 residues. J lost 3 bases, V lost 7 bases, and 3 bases had no gene match. CDR3 sequence reads: CASLRTGDTEAFF. The DNA of the CDR3 is TGTGCCAGCTTACGGACAGGGGACACTGAAGCTTTCTTT.

The CDR3, as DNA: TGTGCCAGCAGGGAAACACAGGGGGCTAACTATGGCTACACCTTC. Amino acid sequence: CASRETQGANYGYTF. The chain uses TRBV2 and TRBJ1-2, with 8 bases that match TRBD1. The CDR3 extends over 15 amino acids. J gave up 0 bases and V 6 bases, and 6 bases lay outside the gene matches. Germline V gene lookup returns CDR1 SNHLY and CDR2 FYNNEI.